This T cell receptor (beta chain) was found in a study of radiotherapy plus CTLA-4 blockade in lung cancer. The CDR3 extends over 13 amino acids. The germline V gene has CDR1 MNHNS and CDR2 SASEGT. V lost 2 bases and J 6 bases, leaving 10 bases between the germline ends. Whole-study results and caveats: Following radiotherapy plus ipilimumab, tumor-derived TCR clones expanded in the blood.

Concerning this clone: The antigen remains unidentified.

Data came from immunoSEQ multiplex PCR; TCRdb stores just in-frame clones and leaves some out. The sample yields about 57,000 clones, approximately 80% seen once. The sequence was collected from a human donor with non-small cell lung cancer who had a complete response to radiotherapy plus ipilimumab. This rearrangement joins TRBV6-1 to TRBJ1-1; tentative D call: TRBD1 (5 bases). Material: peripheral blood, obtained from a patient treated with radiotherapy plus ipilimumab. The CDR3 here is CASSERRGAEAFF. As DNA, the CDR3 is TGTGCCAGCAGTGAAAGGAGGGGAGCTGAAGCTTTCTTT.